Here is one TCR beta chain with its context. Its recognized antigen is unknown. No quality values exist for individual bases; no much larger clone is one base distant. These data come from a study of identical twins listed by TCRdb under 2016. Some background on the complete study: To test whether fetal clonotypes persist, the study used deep sequencing on TCR alpha and beta repertoires from monozygotic twins, unrelated adults of various ages, and cord blood. To rule out contamination, replicate twin experiments were performed at different times with different library preparation protocols. Broader findings and caveats from the paper: Because the same donors could not be followed over many years, conclusions were based on cross-sectional statistical analysis. Compared with coincidental sharing between unrelated individuals, an excess of low generation-probability sequences was observed among out-of-frame TCR alpha sequences shared between twins. Excess twin sharing in beta out-of-frame sequences was weaker because fewer shared sequences lowered the signal-to-noise ratio. Recombination models systematically underestimated out-of-frame TCR alpha sharing in monozygotic twins but agreed with sharing between unrelated individuals. Fewer insertions were carried by abundant cord blood beta clonotypes; a weaker similar trend was observed in young adult naive repertoires, while no such trend was observed in memory repertoires. Zero-insertion analyses could be partly confounded by invariant T cells such as MAIT and iNKT, although diverse VJ usage argued against such confounding for most clonotypes.

The CDR3 runs 15 amino acids, cysteine and valine included. The DNA shown is the 45-base CDR3, in frame from base 1. Trimmed from V: 2 bases; trimmed from J: 3 bases; junction bases lacking a gene match: 5. CDR1 and CDR2 are read off the germline V gene as MNHNS and SASEGT. Only healthy Caucasian donors were included. The researchers also sequenced three unrelated adults who were not twins: a male aged 18 to 30, a male aged 50 to 59, and a female aged 50 to 59. Using Miltenyi CD45RO+ enrichment and human naive T-cell isolation kits, memory (CD45RO+) and naive T cells were isolated from PBMC. Library generation was performed with 5' RACE. TCRdb shows the sequencer as Illumina HiSeq 2000. A universal primer binding site was introduced by template switching, and a unique molecular identifier was present in the final cDNA, enabling accurate counting of TCR cDNA molecules. Specific primers in the conserved constant-segment region were used to synthesize first-strand cDNA for the TCR alpha and beta chains. To control for contamination, every cDNA library was double barcoded, receiving both a SMART-Mk sample barcode and Illumina barcodes. Two successive PCR steps introduced TruSeq adapter sequences along with Illumina sample barcodes. The Illumina HiSeq platform was used with custom primers to sequence TCR alpha and beta cDNA libraries. In the paper's pipeline: Unique molecular identifiers were extracted from raw reads with MiGEC, and CDR3 positions were determined with MiXCR. Recombination models were inferred per individual with the repgenHMM and IGoR tools using an EM algorithm. Shared clonotypes were analyzed with the tcR package in R, and sharing was normalized by the product of cloneset sizes. To study raw recombination without the effects of thymic and clonal selection, out-of-frame nonproductive sequences were analyzed. The public sequencing data were trimmed at Q25 with fastp and processed into clonotypes with MiXCR by TCRdb, which kept only in-frame beta chains. Identical CDR3 proteins give one entry, which carries the most common genes and DNA. The V and J calls were not made by the authors but by TCRdb's processing. The sample has some 710,000 distinct CDR3 sequences on record, 6.1% of them singletons. The ten most abundant clones make up about 1.8% of the sample.

Sequencing was performed on naive T cells sorted from blood. The meaning of the sample's cell subset or site label: cells isolated with a human naive T-cell isolation kit. The receptor comes from a man aged 18 to 30 in good health. The V and J genes are TRBV6-1 and TRBJ2-7; 9 nucleotides in the junction match TRBD1. The nucleotide sequence is TGTGCCAGCAGTGAATGGGGGACAGGGAACTACGAGCAGTACGTC. The resulting protein is CASSEWGTGNYEQYV.